Each of the 20 T cell receptor beta chains below was sequenced from the same sample in a study of cytomegalovirus exposure and HLA in healthy donors. PCR used 60 Vbeta primers and 13 Jbeta primers. Only in-frame clones appear in the TCRdb table, and some are missing; sequencing was by immunoSEQ multiplex PCR. The sample includes about 130,000 clones, around 67% seen only once; the top ten take 4.3%. Specimen: PBMCs. The receptors shown here come from a man younger than 35 in good health and CMV-seropositive.

The chain uses TRBV5-1 and TRBJ1-4; 7 bases agree with TRBD1. CDR3 length: 15 amino acids. CDR1 is SGHRS and CDR2 is YFSETQ in the germline V gene. The V gene end was trimmed by 4 bases and the J gene end by 1 base; junction bases not matched to a gene: 4. The CDR3 nucleotides read TGCGCCAGCAGCATAAGACAGGGAACTAATGAAAAACTGTTTTTT. It yields the protein CASSIRQGTNEKLFF.

The rearrangement uses TRBV5-4 and TRBJ2-1, with TRBD1 identical over 7 bases. The CDR3 spans 16 residues. Germline V gene lookup returns CDR1 SGHNT and CDR2 YYREEE (reference sequence). Trimming cost V 2 bases and J 4 bases; bases outside gene matches: 9. The CDR3 sequence: CASSFPGTAIYNEQFF. The DNA for the CDR3 is TGTGCCAGCAGCTTTCCCGGGACAGCGATTTACAATGAGCAGTTCTTC. Based on the CDR3 plus reference TRBV5-4 and TRBJ2-1, the full variable domain is ETGVTQSPTHLIKTRGQQVTLRCSSQSGHNTVSWYQQALGQGPQFIFQYYREEENGRGNFPPRFSGLQFPNYSSELNVNALELDDSALYLCASSFPGTAIYNEQFFGPGTRLTVL.

The chain uses TRBV7-9 and TRBJ1-1; 9 positions agree with TRBD1. The CDR3 runs 15 residues. The V gene's germline CDR1 is SEHNR and CDR2 FQNEAQ (reference sequence). V was pared by 3 bases and J by 7 bases, with 9 bases of the junction left unmatched. CDR3 in amino acids: CASSFTTGTGIEAFF. CDR3 DNA: TGTGCCAGCAGCTTTACAACCGGGACAGGGATTGAAGCTTTCTTT.

The chain employs TRBV18 and TRBJ2-2; perhaps TRBD1 as D (6 bases). The CDR3 totals 15 residues. V was pared by 1 base and J by 3 bases, with 9 bases between. The germline V gene has CDR1 KGHSH and CDR2 LQKENI. The CDR3 protein is CASSPQGEYTGELFF. As DNA, the CDR3 is TGTGCCAGCTCACCACAGGGGGAGTACACCGGGGAGCTGTTTTTT.

This chain connects TRBV5-4 to TRBJ2-2, with 13 positions matching TRBD2. The trim removed 3 bases at V and 8 bases at J, leaving 7 bases unmatched. The CDR3 runs 16 residues. From germline, CDR1 is SGHNT and CDR2 YYREEE (reference sequence). Here the CDR3 reads CASSSPTSGRGGELFF. The CDR3 DNA is TGTGCCAGCAGCTCCCCAACTAGCGGGAGGGGAGGGGAGCTGTTTTTT.

This clone is a singleton in its sample. J is TRBJ1-4 and V is TRBV5-1, with D possibly being TRBD1 (6 bases). CDR1 SGHRS and CDR2 YFSETQ come from the germline V gene. The ends were cut back, 4 bases at V and 0 bases at J, with 13 bases in the middle. The CDR3 consists of 16 residues. Here the CDR3 reads CASSARQEPTNEKLFF. Written as DNA, the CDR3 is TGCGCCAGCAGCGCCCGACAGGAGCCAACTAATGAAAAACTGTTTTTT.

J is TRBJ2-3 and V is TRBV27; TRBD2 matches 11 bases. The CDR3 runs to 17 residues. CDR1 and CDR2 from the germline V gene are MNHEY and SMNVEV (reference sequence). V lost 4 bases to trimming and J lost 3 bases; unmatched junction nucleotides: 9. CDR3 loop: CASSSPSGGTETDTQYF. The CDR3 DNA is TGTGCCAGCAGTTCCCCTAGCGGGGGGACAGAAACAGATACGCAGTATTTT.

This clone appeared once. Written as DNA, the CDR3 is TGTGCCAGCAGTTACGCCCCCAGGGTCGCTAATGAAAAACTGTTTTTT. As protein: CASSYAPRVANEKLFF. V is TRBV6-5 and J is TRBJ1-4; possibly TRBD1 for D (5 bases). CDR1 is MNHEY, CDR2 SVGAGI, per germline. CDR3 size: 16 residues. V lost 2 bases to trimming and J lost 3 bases, with 13 bases between them.

The chain links TRBV5-4 to TRBJ2-2, with D possibly matching TRBD1 (5 bases). The V and J ends lost 4 bases and 0 bases respectively, with 7 bases between them. The germline V gene has CDR1 SGHNT and CDR2 YYREEE (reference sequence). This CDR3 contains 14 residues. CDR3 region: CASSQTANTGELFF. The CDR3 coding sequence is TGTGCCAGCAGCCAGACAGCGAACACCGGGGAGCTGTTTTTT. The whole variable domain, remainder taken from reference TRBV5-4 and TRBJ2-2, is ETGVTQSPTHLIKTRGQQVTLRCSSQSGHNTVSWYQQALGQGPQFIFQYYREEENGRGNFPPRFSGLQFPNYSSELNVNALELDDSALYLCASSQTANTGELFFGEGSRLTVL.

J is TRBJ1-4 and V is TRBV5-4; D unresolved. V lost 4 bases and J lost 7, with 17 bases in between. Germline lookup yields CDR1 SGHNT and CDR2 YYREEE (reference sequence). This CDR3 is built from 15 residues. Here the CDR3 DNA reads TGTGCCAGCAGCCCCTCGGCCGCGGCGACTGAAAAACTGTTTTTT. It specifies CASSPSAAATEKLFF.

The CDR3 protein is CASSLPGGMNSPLHF. Here the CDR3 DNA reads TGTGCCAGCAGCTTGCCGGGCGGGATGAATTCACCCCTCCACTTT. V is TRBV5-6 and J is TRBJ1-6; no firm D call. In germline, CDR1 is SGHDT, CDR2 YYEEEE. The V end was cut by 1 base, the J end by 7 bases, with 12 bases between. This CDR3 comprises 15 residues.

The chain uses TRBV5-6 and TRBJ2-1; 8 bases align to TRBD2. The CDR3 contains 15 residues. Germline CDR1 SGHDT, CDR2 YYEEEE. V trimming: 0 bases; J trimming: 7 bases; junction bases outside the gene matches: 6. The CDR3 bases are TGTGCCAGCAGCTTGGATCCGGGGGGGCCTAATGAGCAGTTCTTC. Translated: CASSLDPGGPNEQFF.

The V and J genes are TRBV9 and TRBJ1-6; tentative D call: TRBD1 (5 bases). This CDR3 comprises 12 residues. Germline V gene lookup returns CDR1 SGDLS and CDR2 YYNGEE. The V gene lost 5 bases and the J gene lost 9 bases, with 9 bases spanning the gap. The CDR3 sequence: CASSSRGSPLHF. The DNA of the CDR3 is TGTGCCAGCAGTTCTAGGGGTTCACCCCTCCACTTT.

The chain is built from TRBV28 and TRBJ1-2, with TRBD1 as a possible D gene (5 bases). Germline CDR1 and CDR2: MDHEN and SYDVKM. CDR3 length equals 12 residues. V was cut by 11 bases and J by 4 bases, with 14 bases left in between. CDR3 nucleotide sequence: TGTGCCGACGCGGGGGTTGGCTATGGCTACACCTTC. Its translation is CADAGVGYGYTF.

J is TRBJ2-7 and V is TRBV28, with D perhaps matching TRBD1 (5 bases). The CDR3 is 14 residues long. Germline values: CDR1 MDHEN, CDR2 SYDVKM. V was trimmed by 4 bases and J by 2 bases, leaving 12 bases between them. The CDR3 DNA reads as TGTGCCAGCAGTTACCAGGGTGTGACCTACGAGCAGTACTTC. Protein product: CASSYQGVTYEQYF.

A few counts support this clone. This chain uses TRBV7-9 with TRBJ2-7, with 11 nucleotides matching TRBD2. The J segment lost 2 bases and the V segment lost 4 bases, leaving 7 bases of the junction unmatched. Germline CDR1 and CDR2: SEHNR and FQNEAQ (reference sequence). The CDR3 is made up of 16 amino acids. CDR3 sequence (DNA): TGTGCCAGCAGCTCTGACCTAGCGGGAGGAACCTACGAGCAGTACTTC. Translated: CASSSDLAGGTYEQYF.

Concerning this clone: The junction departs from germline at one end; a sequencing error may be responsible. V usage is TRBV7-7 and J usage is TRBJ2-7; 9 bases map to TRBD1. Per the germline V gene, CDR1 is SSHAT and CDR2 is FNYEAQ (reference sequence). CDR3 length equals 15 residues. This CDR3 is CASSPSPGQGIEQYF. The DNA for the CDR3 is TGTGCTAGCAGCCCCTCCCCGGGACAGGGTATCGAGCAGTACTTC.

This clone appeared a few times. The chain employs TRBV2 and TRBJ2-7, with 8 bases that match TRBD1. The CDR3 runs to 13 residues. With V trimmed by 1 base and J by 7 bases, 3 bases remained unmatched. Per the germline V gene, CDR1 is SNHLY and CDR2 is FYNNEI. For the CDR3, the DNA is TGTGCCAGCAGTGAAGGGACAGGGTTTGAGCAGTACTTC. Translation: CASSEGTGFEQYF.

The chain joins TRBV9 to TRBJ1-1, with D hard to call. Germline loops: CDR1 SGDLS, CDR2 YYNGEE. The V end was cut by 3 bases, the J end by 2 bases, with 8 bases between. CDR3 length: 13 amino acids. CDR3 loop: CASSGGLNTEAFF. The CDR3 region has the DNA TGTGCCAGCAGCGGCGGATTAAACACTGAAGCTTTCTTT. The full variable domain, rest sourced from reference TRBV9 and TRBJ1-1, is DSGVTQTPKHLITATGQRVTLRCSPRSGDLSVYWYQQSLDQGLQFLIQYYNGEERAKGNILERFSAQQFPDLHSELNLSSLELGDSALYFCASSGGLNTEAFFGQGTRLTVV.

This clone was seen only once. The chain links TRBV5-1 to TRBJ1-2, with 7 bases lining up with TRBD1. CDR1 and CDR2 (germline): SGHRS, YFSETQ. CDR3 size: 12 residues. The V segment lost 1 base and the J segment 8 bases; nucleotides outside the gene matches: 2. In nucleotides, the CDR3 is TGCGCCAGCAGCTTGCAGGGGGACGGCTACACCTTC. As protein: CASSLQGDGYTF.